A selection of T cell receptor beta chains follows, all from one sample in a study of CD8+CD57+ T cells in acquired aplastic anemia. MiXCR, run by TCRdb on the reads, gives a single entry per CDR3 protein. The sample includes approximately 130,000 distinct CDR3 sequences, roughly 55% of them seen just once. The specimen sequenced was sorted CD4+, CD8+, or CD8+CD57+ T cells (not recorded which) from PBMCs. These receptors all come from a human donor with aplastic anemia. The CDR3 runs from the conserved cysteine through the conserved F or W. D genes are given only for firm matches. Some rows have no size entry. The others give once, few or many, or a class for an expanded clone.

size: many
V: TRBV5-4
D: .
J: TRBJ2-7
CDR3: CAFWSSYEQYF
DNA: TGTGCATTTTGGAGCTCCTACGAGCAGTACTTC

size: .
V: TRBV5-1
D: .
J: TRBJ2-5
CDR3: CASSPDNQETQYF
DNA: TGCGCCAGCAGCCCGGACAACCAAGAGACCCAGTACTTC

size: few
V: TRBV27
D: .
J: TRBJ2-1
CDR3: CASRRPGSSYNEQFF
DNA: TGTGCCAGCCGACGGCCAGGGAGCTCCTACAATGAGCAGTTCTTC

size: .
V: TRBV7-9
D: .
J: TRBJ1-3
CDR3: CASSRTGSGNTIYF
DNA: TGTGCCAGCAGCCGCACAGGTTCTGGAAACACCATATATTTT

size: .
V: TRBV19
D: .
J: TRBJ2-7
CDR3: CASSFTGTGYEQYF
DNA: TGTGCCAGTTCCTTTACGGGGACGGGCTACGAGCAGTACTTC

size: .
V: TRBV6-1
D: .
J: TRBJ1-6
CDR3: CASNTRGTQSPLHF
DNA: TGTGCCAGCAACACCAGGGGCACGCAGTCACCCCTCCACTTT

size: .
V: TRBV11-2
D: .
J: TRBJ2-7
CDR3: CASSLELLPSYEQCF
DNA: TGTGCCAGCAGCTTAGAACTCCTGCCCTCCTACGAGCAGTGCTTC

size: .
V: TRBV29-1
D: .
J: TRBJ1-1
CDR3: CSVGLSAANTEAFF
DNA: TGCAGCGTCGGACTTTCGGCAGCGAACACTGAAGCTTTCTTT

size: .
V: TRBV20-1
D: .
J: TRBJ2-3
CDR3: CSAPDFLVGTDTQYF
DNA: TGCAGTGCTCCAGACTTCCTGGTCGGCACAGATACGCAGTATTTT

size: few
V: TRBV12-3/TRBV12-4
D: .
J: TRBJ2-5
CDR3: CASSPRRETQYF
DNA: TGTGCCAGCTCGCCGCGACGGGAGACCCAGTACTTC

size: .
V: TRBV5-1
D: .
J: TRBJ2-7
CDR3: CASSWGSATGWEQYF
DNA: TGCGCCAGCAGCTGGGGGTCAGCCACAGGCTGGGAGCAGTACTTC

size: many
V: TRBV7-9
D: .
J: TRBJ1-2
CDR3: CASSLIRDIGPYGYTF
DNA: TGTGCCAGCAGCCTAATTAGAGACATCGGGCCCTATGGCTACACCTTC

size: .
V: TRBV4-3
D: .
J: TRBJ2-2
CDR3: CASSQGRGRGTGELFF
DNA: TGCGCCAGCAGCCAAGGGAGGGGGCGCGGCACCGGGGAGCTGTTTTTT

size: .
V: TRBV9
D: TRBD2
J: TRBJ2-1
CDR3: CASSVREGYNEQFF
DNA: TGTGCCTCCTCCGTGCGGGAGGGATATAATGAGCAGTTCTTC

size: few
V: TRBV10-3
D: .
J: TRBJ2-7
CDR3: CAISGQDEQYF
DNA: TGTGCCATCAGCGGCCAAGACGAGCAGTACTTC

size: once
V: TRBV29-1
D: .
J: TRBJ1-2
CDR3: CSVAGGPYGYTF
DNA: TGCAGCGTTGCTGGGGGTCCCTATGGCTACACCTTC

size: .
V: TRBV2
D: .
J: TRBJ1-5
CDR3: CASMEVHSNQPQHF
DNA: TGTGCCAGCATGGAGGTGCATAGCAATCAGCCCCAGCATTTT